The rows below give T cell receptor beta chains drawn from one sample of a study of CD8+ T cells in alopecia areata. Clones were read by immunoSEQ multiplex PCR, and TCRdb kept only the in-frame ones, dropping some. Of 270,000 or so clones in the sample, 58% were seen once. The source material was CD4+ T cells sorted from blood, sampled at week 24, from a patient treated with tofacitinib. The origin of the receptors is a human donor with alopecia areata. CDR3s include the opening cysteine and the closing phenylalanine or tryptophan. A D gene is named only where the DNA matches it firmly. A clone size is listed for some rows: how often the clone was seen (once, few, many), or a class if it is expanded.

d_gene	j_gene	abundance	v_gene	len	CDR3nt	CDR3aa
.	TRBJ2-1	.	TRBV30	15	TGTGCCTGGAGCCACGGGGGAATCTCCTACAATGAGCAGTTCTTC	CAWSHGGISYNEQFF
.	TRBJ1-5	many	TRBV6-6	13	TGTGCCAGCAGTCCCGGCAGCAATCAGCCCCAGCATTTT	CASSPGSNQPQHF
.	TRBJ2-5	.	TRBV11-2	14	TGTGCCAGCAGCTCATCCCTAGGGGTGGGGACCCAGTACTTC	CASSSSLGVGTQYF
.	TRBJ2-7	few	TRBV7-2	14	TGTGCCAGCAGCTTAGACAGGGAAGTAGGCGAGCAGTACTTC	CASSLDREVGEQYF
.	TRBJ2-1	.	TRBV9	15	TGTGCCAGCAGCGTAGAATCGGTGGGATACAATGAGCAGTTCTTC	CASSVESVGYNEQFF
.	TRBJ2-1	.	TRBV2	12	TGTGCCAGCAGTGAGGACGTGGGTGAGCAGTTCTTC	CASSEDVGEQFF
TRBD1	TRBJ2-5	.	TRBV6-1	13	TGTGCCAGCAGTGCACAGGGGGGAGAGACCCAGTACTTC	CASSAQGGETQYF
.	TRBJ2-6	.	TRBV2	18	TGTGCCAGCAGTGATGACGGGGGCCCCTTGAGTGGGGCCAACGTCCTGACTTTC	CASSDDGGPLSGANVLTF
.	TRBJ1-2	.	TRBV5-1	13	TGCGCCAGCAGCTCGGACAGTGTCTGGGGCTACACCTTC	CASSSDSVWGYTF
.	TRBJ2-7	.	TRBV4-3	14	TGCGCCAGCAGCCAGATCCTAGGGTGGGGAGAGCAGTACTTC	CASSQILGWGEQYF
.	TRBJ2-3	few	TRBV10-3	14	TGTGCCATCAGTGACTCCAGCAGCACAGATACGCAGTATTTT	CAISDSSSTDTQYF
.	TRBJ1-2	.	TRBV2	13	TGTGCCAGCAGCGCCCAGGGGAACTATGGCTACACCTTC	CASSAQGNYGYTF
TRBD1	TRBJ2-3	.	TRBV5-1	14	TGCGCCAGCAGCCGGGACAGGGGAGCAGATACGCAGTATTTT	CASSRDRGADTQYF
.	TRBJ2-7	.	TRBV2	13	TGTGCCAGCAGTGAAGAGGTCTCGGACGAGCAGTACTTC	CASSEEVSDEQYF
.	TRBJ1-5	few	TRBV4-1	15	TGCGCCAGCAGCCAAGCGGGGCTTCGAAATCAGCCCCAGCATTTT	CASSQAGLRNQPQHF
.	TRBJ2-4	few	TRBV6-5	15	TGTGCCGGGAACCCGGCAGGGGATGCCAAAAACATTCAGTACTTC	CAGNPAGDAKNIQYF
.	TRBJ2-5	.	TRBV29-1	12	TGCAGCGTTGGGCGGCAGCAAGAGACCCAGTACTTC	CSVGRQQETQYF
TRBD1	TRBJ2-5	few	TRBV10-3	19	TGTGCCATCAGCCTGAGAGAGGGGGTACGGGACAGTCCGGCGGAGACCCAGTACTTC	CAISLREGVRDSPAETQYF